This note documents a single T cell receptor beta chain sequence. Antigen unknown. Each cell subset's genomic DNA was divided evenly among several immunoSEQ plates. How the authors handled the data: ImmunoSEQ only sent back junction sequences with no quality scores, so filtering was done differently. Libraries were prepared by immunoSEQ multiplex PCR; TCRdb keeps only in-frame clonotypes and omits some of them. V and J calls and clone size are copied from that table; D and trimming were computed from the DNA. The sample shows about 490,000 clones, around three quarters of them seen only once. V shed 2 bases and J shed 2 bases, with 19 bases lying between them. The CDR3 sequence is 17 residues long. Germline assignment: CDR1 SGHDN and CDR2 FVKESK. This sample is part of a study of shared clonotypes between healthy human individuals. Background on the study: Contributing individuals were a couple of females and three males aged 18 to 49. Study-level points and caveats: An anticipated effect of sequencing depth on clonotype sharing among donors was recognized.

The sample was PBMCs. The sequence derives from a woman in her thirties or forties in good health. Some clones in this sample may be carry-over from other donors' samples. The chain has TRBV14 and TRBJ2-7; D possibly corresponds to TRBD2 (6 bases). The CDR3: CASSQPYGTPKPYEQYF. The DNA for the CDR3 is TGTGCCAGCAGCCAACCTTACGGGACTCCCAAGCCCTACGAGCAGTACTTC.